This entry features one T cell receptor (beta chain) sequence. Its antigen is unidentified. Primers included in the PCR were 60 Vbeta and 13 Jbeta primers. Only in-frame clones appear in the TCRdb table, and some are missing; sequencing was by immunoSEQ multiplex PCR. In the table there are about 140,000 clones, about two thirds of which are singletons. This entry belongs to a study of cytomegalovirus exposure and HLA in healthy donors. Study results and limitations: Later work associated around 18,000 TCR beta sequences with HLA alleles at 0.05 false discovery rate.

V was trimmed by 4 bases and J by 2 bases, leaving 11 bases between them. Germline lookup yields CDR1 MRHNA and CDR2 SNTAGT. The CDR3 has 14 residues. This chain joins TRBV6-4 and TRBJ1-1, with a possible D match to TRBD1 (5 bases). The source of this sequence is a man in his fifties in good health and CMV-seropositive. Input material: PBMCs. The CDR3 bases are TGTGCCAGCAGTGTTGGACACCAAAACACTGAAGCTTTCTTT. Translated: CASSVGHQNTEAFF.